These 25 T cell receptor delta chains were sequenced from one sample in a study of γδ T cells in repeated Plasmodium falciparum infection. TCRdb reanalyzed the multiplex PCR reads using CATT. The sample carries tens of thousands of delta-chain clones, around 1.7% recorded once. Vgamma9/Vdelta2+ and Vdelta2-negative gammadelta T cells were flow-sorted from PBMC for bulk sequencing. Source material: gamma-delta T cells from blood. These receptors were taken from a pool of human donors (malaria-infected and uninfected, not separated).

This clone was observed a handful of times. TCRdb records a much larger clone's protein for this DNA, with a difference at residue 8 that likely arises from a read error; the protein given is the translation of the DNA. This sequence joins TRDV1 and TRDJ1; D not resolved. No J gene was available from TCRdb, and it was assigned here by a germline match of the DNA. The CDR3 has 12 amino acids. Germline V gene lookup returns CDR1 TSWWSYY and CDR2 QGS. V was clipped by 1 base and J by 8 bases, with 8 bases between them. CDR3 bases: TGTGCTCTTGGGGAACGGGGCTACAAACTCATCTTT. Protein sequence: CALGERGYKLIF.

By frequency in the sample, this clone is medium-sized. The sample has other DNA sequences that encode this CDR3 too. The chain uses TRDV1 and TRDJ1; no reliable D call. Germline CDR1 and CDR2: TSWWSYY and QGS. This CDR3 is built from 17 residues. Trimming cost V 0 bases and J 0 bases, with 14 bases left between them. This CDR3 reads CALGELESRDYTDKLIF. Written as DNA, the CDR3 is TGTGCTCTTGGGGAACTAGAGTCACGGGACTACACCGATAAACTCATCTTT.

This clone showed up many times. A single base is all that separates this from a far larger clone, so a read error is likely. The sample holds other DNA sequences that translate to the same CDR3. V usage is TRDV1 and J usage is TRDJ1; the D is unclear. TCRdb supplies no J gene; here it was assigned by aligning the nucleotide sequence to germline. V lost 8 bases, J lost 3 bases, and 22 bases lay in between. Germline V gene lookup returns CDR1 TSWWSYY and CDR2 QGS. The CDR3 spans 16 residues. The CDR3 bases are TGTGCTCTTCTGACCGCAACGAGGAGTTCGGCCGATAAACTCATCTTT. Encoded protein: CALLTATRSSADKLIF.

This clone occurred many times. TCRdb assigns this DNA the protein of a much larger clone, which departs from its translation at residue 12; this likely reflects a read error, and the protein shown comes from translating the DNA. The chain links TRDV1 to TRDJ1; D remains unclear. The CDR3 runs to 14 residues. Germline CDR1 TSWWSYY, CDR2 QGS. CDR3 loop: CALGEWFGADKPIF. The DNA for the CDR3 is TGTGCTCTTGGGGAATGGTTTGGCGCCGATAAACCCATCTTT.

There are a few counts of this clone. This DNA's translation differs at residue 9 from TCRdb's protein, which comes from a much larger clone; a read error is likely, and the protein shown is translated from the DNA. The chain recombines TRDV1 with TRDJ1, with TRDD3 matching 12 bases. CDR1 TSWWSYY and CDR2 QGS come from the germline V gene. CDR3 length equals 20 residues. The V segment lost 3 bases and the J segment 7 bases; nucleotides outside the gene matches: 21. In nucleotides, the CDR3 is TGTGCTCTTGGGGACGCCCCGAGACCCCTGCTCGTACTGGGGGATACTAAACTCATCTTT. Translation gives CALGDAPRPLLVLGDTKLIF.

As to this clone: It differs at one base from a far larger clone, so likely a read error. The identical CDR3 is also encoded by other nucleotide sequences in the sample. There is no J gene call, but TRDV2 is given as the V gene; whether TRDD3, the table's D call, matches the DNA was not checked. The CDR3 length is 21 residues. The V gene's germline CDR1 is GEAIGNYY and CDR2 EKD. CDR3 sequence: CACDTGTVAYWGGPLTAQLFF. The CDR3 bases are TGTGCCTGTGACACCGGTACGGTAGCGTACTGGGGGGGCCCTTTGACAGCACAACTCTTCTTC.

This clone was recorded at least ten times. The V call is TRDV1, the J call TRDJ1; 12 bases are a match to TRDD3. Germline loops: CDR1 TSWWSYY, CDR2 QGS. The CDR3 extends over 20 amino acids. V trimming: 5 bases; J trimming: 3 bases; junction bases outside the gene matches: 19. The CDR3 loop is CALGNYKIRTGGYWSDKLIF. DNA for the CDR3: TGTGCTCTTGGGAATTACAAGATCCGGACTGGGGGATACTGGTCCGATAAACTCATCTTT.

Turning to this clone: This probably arose from a read error, given a far larger clone one base away. The sample contains more than one DNA sequence encoding this CDR3. The rearrangement uses TRDV1 and TRDJ1; possible D gene TRDD2, 5 bases. The J gene was missing in TCRdb and was found by matching the end of the DNA to germline. The germline CDR1 and CDR2 sequences are TSWWSYY and QGS. This CDR3 has 19 amino acids. V shed 3 bases and J shed 2 bases, with 25 bases lying between them. CDR3 protein: CALGESGPPVVLQTDKLIF. The CDR3, as DNA: TGTGCTCTTGGGGAGTCGGGGCCCCCGGTCGTCCTTCAAACCGATAAACTCATCTTT.

This clone was seen more than once but under ten times. This DNA's translation differs at residue 18 from TCRdb's protein, which comes from a much larger clone; a read error is likely, and the protein shown is translated from the DNA. For the V gene the call is TRDV3; the J gene has no call; TRDD3 reflects the table's D call only, with no check against the DNA. The CDR3 runs 20 residues. The germline CDR1 and CDR2 sequences are TVYSNPD and GDNSRS (reference sequence). CDR3 in DNA: TGTGCCTTTAAATCCCCCGGGCGCCCCTATGAGATACGACCTTTCGATAAACCCATCTTT. Translating gives CAFKSPGRPYEIRPFDKPIF.

This clone was observed many times. J is TRDJ1 and V is TRDV1, with 9 bases fitting TRDD2. No J segment appears in TCRdb, so it was assigned here by matching the sequence to germline. V gave up 5 bases and J gave up 0 bases; unmatched junction bases: 31. The CDR3 extends over 24 amino acids. Germline V lookup: CDR1 TSWWSYY, CDR2 QGS. CDR3: CALGPAFLHVRGLRNVDYTDKLIF. CDR3 nucleotide sequence: TGTGCTCTTGGGCCAGCCTTCCTACATGTCAGGGGCCTCAGAAATGTGGATTACACCGATAAACTCATCTTT.

This clone was counted between two and nine times. Since a far larger clone is one base different, this is likely a read error. The V call is TRDV3, the J call TRDJ2; 8 bases fit TRDD3. The J gene, missing from TCRdb, was assigned here through DNA to germline matching. V lost 1 base, J lost 5 bases, and 24 bases stayed unmatched. The CDR3 sequence is 20 residues long. The V gene's germline CDR1 is TVYSNPD and CDR2 GDNSRS (reference sequence). Written as DNA, the CDR3 is TGTGCCTTTATTTGCCGTCAATTCGTGTACTGGGGGCTACACACAGCACAACTCTTCTTT. This codes for CAFICRQFVYWGLHTAQLFF.

With regard to this clone: The likely explanation is a read error, given a far larger clone one base away. Other DNA sequences in the sample encode the same CDR3. V gene TRDV1 combines with J gene TRDJ1; no definite D call. This CDR3 has 19 residues. Trimming stripped 4 bases from V and 2 bases from J, with 26 bases between. Germline CDR1 TSWWSYY, CDR2 QGS. The CDR3 DNA is TGTGCTCTTGGGGTAAACTTTTTTCTGTGGCCCCGAGAGACCGATAAACTCATCTTT. As protein: CALGVNFFLWPRETDKLIF.

Note on this clone: TCRdb assigns this DNA the protein of a much larger clone, which departs from its translation at residue 4; this likely reflects a read error, and the protein shown comes from translating the DNA. The chain recombines TRDV2 with TRDJ3; 13 nucleotides line up with TRDD3. TCRdb carries no J gene annotation; the J gene was assigned here by matching the DNA with germline. CDR3 length equals 19 residues. Per germline, CDR1 GEAIGNYY and CDR2 EKD. V shed 5 bases, J shed 0 bases, and the junction held 6 bases outside the gene matches. The CDR3 nucleotides read TGTGCCTGTGGCGTACTGGGGGATACGAGCTCCTGGGACACCCGACAGATGTTTTTC. Translation gives CACGVLGDTSSWDTRQMFF.

This clone was seen at least ten times. This sequence is one base from a far larger clone and is likely a read error. The sample has other DNA sequences that encode this CDR3 too. This sequence joins TRDV2 and TRDJ1; possible D gene TRDD2, 6 bases. Looked up from germline, CDR1 is GEAIGNYY and CDR2 is EKD. This CDR3 is 20 amino acids long. Trimming took off 1 base at V and 0 bases at J, with 26 bases between the two ends. CDR3 sequence reads: CACDTAFPPATGGYTDKLIF. The CDR3 DNA reads TGTGCCTGTGACACGGCCTTCCCACCGGCTACTGGAGGGTACACCGATAAACTCATCTTT.

About this clone: The TCRdb record carries a much larger clone's protein, which differs from this DNA's translation at residue 18; a read error is the likely cause, and the protein listed here is the DNA translation. V gene TRDV1 was called; the J gene was not; the table gives TRDD3 as D, unverified against the DNA. Germline CDR1 TSWWSYY, CDR2 QGS. This CDR3 contains 24 residues. CDR3 sequence reads: CALGERPTSLTGGYAAGHTDKLIF. For the CDR3, the DNA is TGTGCTCTTGGGGAACGACCTACCTCGCTAACTGGGGGATACGCTGCCGGGCACACCGATAAACTCATTTTT.

The table lists this clone with a few counts. This likely traces to a read error, being one base from a far larger clone. Other nucleotide sequences from this sample produce the same CDR3. The chain carries TRAV38-2/DV8 and TRDJ1; TRDD3 matches 9 bases. Germline V lookup: CDR1 TSESDYY, CDR2 QEAYKQQN. The CDR3 has 21 residues. CDR3 sequence: CAYRSSGVCTGGPANTDKLIF. The CDR3 DNA reads TGTGCCTATAGGAGCTCCGGGGTGTGTACTGGGGGACCCGCCAACACCGATAAACTCATCTTT.

This clone has at least ten counts. TCRdb lists the protein of a much larger clone for this DNA, which differs at residue 10, so this is likely a read error; the protein given here is translated from the DNA itself. The rearrangement uses TRDV1 and TRDJ1; 10 nucleotides agree with TRDD3. The CDR3 is 24 amino acids. Per the germline V gene, CDR1 is TSWWSYY and CDR2 is QGS. The ends lost 5 bases at V and 1 base at J; junction bases unmatched: 31. Here the CDR3 reads CALGILLGASPRTGGFGSTDKLIF. Here the CDR3 DNA reads TGTGCTCTTGGGATTCTTCTAGGGGCCTCTCCTAGGACTGGGGGATTTGGAAGCACCGATAAACTCATCTTT.

This clone has more than one count but fewer than ten. A far larger clone is a single base away, which makes a read error likely. Additional DNA sequences in this sample encode the identical CDR3. The rearrangement uses TRDV1 and TRDJ1, with 8 bases identical to TRDD3. Per the germline V gene, CDR1 is TSWWSYY and CDR2 is QGS. The CDR3 spans 17 residues. The CDR3 DNA reads TGTGCTCTTGGGGAACCTACGGTGGGGGATGACACCGACAAACTCATCTTT. Translated, it gives CALGEPTVGDDTDKLIF.

V gene TRDV2 combines with J gene TRDJ1; 9 bases map to TRDD3. The J gene, absent from TCRdb, was called here by matching the DNA to germline. J gave up 2 bases and V 0 bases, and 12 bases lay outside the gene matches. The CDR3 runs to 18 residues. Per germline, CDR1 GEAIGNYY and CDR2 EKD. CDR3 protein: CACDTVRGDTKTTDKLIF. CDR3 coding DNA: TGTGCCTGTGACACCGTCCGGGGGGATACCAAGACGACCGATAAACTCATCTTT.

Remarks on this clone: TCRdb's listed protein matches a much larger clone and diverges from this DNA's translation at residue 10, likely through a read error; the protein shown comes from the DNA. This chain uses TRDV1 with TRDJ2; a weak D match, TRDD3 (6 bases). Germline CDR1 reads TSWWSYY; CDR2 reads QGS. V shed 4 bases and J shed 0 bases, with 27 bases lying between them. This CDR3 region has 21 residues. In DNA, the CDR3 is TGTGCTCTTGGGGTTTCCTCGTACTGGGTGATCCAAACTTCTTTGACAGCACAACTCTTCTTT. Protein product: CALGVSSYWVIQTSLTAQLFF.

Of note for this clone: This likely stems from a read error, as it lies one base from a far larger clone. The sample has other DNA sequences that encode this CDR3 too. The chain recombines TRDV1 with TRDJ2; a weak D match, TRDD3 (5 bases). In the absence of a J gene in TCRdb, the DNA was matched to germline to assign it here. Germline loops: CDR1 TSWWSYY, CDR2 QGS. CDR3 length: 14 residues. The CDR3 nucleotides read TGTGCTCTAGGGGGCTCCGGACCAATAGCACAACTCTTCTTT. Translating gives CALGGSGPIAQLFF.

This clone occurred many times. For this DNA, TCRdb reports the protein of a much larger clone, which diverges at residue 14, most likely from a read error; the protein presented here is translated directly from the DNA. The chain carries TRDV1 and TRDJ1; 9 bases line up with TRDD3. The CDR3 totals 15 residues. Germline CDR1 and CDR2: TSWWSYY and QGS. CDR3 loop: CALGVRITGGGKLTF. The CDR3 coding sequence is TGTGCTCTTGGGGTTAGAATTACTGGGGGAGGTAAACTCACCTTT.

In the case of this clone: This likely came from a read error, as a far larger clone is one base away. The sample holds other DNA sequences that translate to the same CDR3. As DNA, the CDR3 is TGTGCTCTCGGGTTCCCCATTCCTGGGGGATACTATGCCAACACCGATAAACTCATCTTT. It yields the protein CALGFPIPGGYYANTDKLIF. The J gene is TRDJ1, the V gene TRDV1, with 11 bases aligning to TRDD3. Germline trimming cut 9 bases from V and 0 bases from J; bases unmatched to any gene: 21. Germline V CDR1 and CDR2: TSWWSYY, QGS. CDR3 length: 20 residues.

With regard to this clone: A read error is likely here: a far larger clone is one base away. This specimen includes other DNA sequences encoding the same CDR3. The chain employs TRDV2 and TRDJ1; TRDD3 aligns across 12 bases. The V gene's germline CDR1 is GEAIGNYY and CDR2 EKD. There are 19 residues in the CDR3. The CDR3: CACDTAITGGYMYTDKLIF. DNA for the CDR3: TGTGCCTGTGACACTGCTATTACTGGGGGATACATGTACACCGATAAGCTCATCTTT.

This clone was recorded a few times. TCRdb's protein, taken from a much larger clone, differs from this DNA's translation at residue 12, likely owing to a read error; the protein displayed comes from the DNA. The chain joins TRDV1 to TRDJ1, with 8 bases lining up with TRDD3. The J gene is not listed in TCRdb, so it was assigned here from a DNA match to germline. J lost 2 bases, V lost 0 bases, and 29 bases had no gene match. The CDR3 has 24 amino acids. Germline V gene lookup returns CDR1 TSWWSYY and CDR2 QGS. The CDR3 coding sequence is TGTGCTCTTGGGGAACTCAACCGGGGACTGGGGGGTACGATCGGGTCGTACCGGACCGATAAACTCATCTTT. Translating it yields CALGELNRGLGGTIGSYRTDKLIF.